The 16 T cell receptor beta chains given below trace back to one sample, sequenced in a study of Tregs in tolerant kidney transplant recipients. Assay used: immunoSEQ multiplex PCR; TCRdb lists only in-frame clones, some missing. The sample has around 61,000 clones; more than 70% are singletons. Related graft donors supplied nonmyeloablative bone marrow transplants, and mixed chimerism was transient. Sequencing used CD4+ T cells from blood (PBMCs), obtained 6 months after the transplant. The receptors stem from a human patient who received a combined kidney and bone marrow transplant. Some T cells may be transferred from the graft donor.

The chain joins TRBV7-3 to TRBJ2-3; D perhaps matches TRBD2 (6 bases). Trimming stripped 1 base from V and 3 bases from J, with 8 bases between. Germline CDR1 is SGHTA and CDR2 is FQGTGA. This CDR3 is 14 amino acids long. In DNA form, the CDR3 reads TGTGCCAGCAGCTTAATAGCGGCAACAGATACGCAGTATTTT. The encoded protein is CASSLIAATDTQYF.

The chain combines TRBV15 with TRBJ2-7; TRBD2 matches 14 bases. V gave up 2 bases and J gave up 4 bases; unmatched junction bases: 10. CDR3 length: 18 residues. CDR1 and CDR2 (germline): LNHNV, YYDKDF (reference sequence). The CDR3 protein is CATSRIGLAGGGMYEQYF. The CDR3 DNA reads TGTGCCACCAGCAGAATTGGACTAGCGGGGGGTGGTATGTACGAGCAGTACTTC.

As DNA, the CDR3 is TGCGCCAGCAGCCAAGAGGGGAGGGTTGGAAACACCATATATTTT. Its protein is CASSQEGRVGNTIYF. The chain carries TRBV4-1 and TRBJ1-3; D ambiguous. Between the trimmed V and J ends, which lost 0 bases and 3 bases, there was a span of 9 bases. This CDR3 is built from 15 residues. Germline CDR1 reads MGHRA; CDR2 reads YSYEKL.

The V call is TRBV4-3, the J call TRBJ2-3, with TRBD1 identical over 7 bases. Germline V gene sequence: CDR1 LGHNA, CDR2 YSLEER. The trim removed 1 base at V and 0 bases at J, leaving 7 bases unmatched. The length of the CDR3 is 17 residues. The CDR3 loop is CASSQGTGSTSTDTQYF. In DNA form, the CDR3 reads TGCGCCAGCAGCCAAGGGACAGGCTCAACTAGCACAGATACGCAGTATTTT.

The J gene is TRBJ2-3, the V gene TRBV7-2; TRBD2 aligns across 9 bases. The CDR3 contains 16 residues. In germline, CDR1 is SGHTA, CDR2 FQGNSA. Unmatched junction bases numbered 5, after V lost 2 bases and J lost 2 bases. For the CDR3, the DNA is TGTGCCAGCAGCTTATCAAGCGGGGGGTTCACAGATACGCAGTATTTT. It yields the protein CASSLSSGGFTDTQYF.

This clone was seen a few times. This chain uses TRBV11-1 with TRBJ2-1; D remains ambiguous. Deletions cut 5 bases from V and 5 bases from J, with 10 bases between. There are 13 residues in the CDR3. CDR1 SGHAT and CDR2 FQDESV come from the germline V gene (reference sequence). CDR3 sequence reads: CASSPTFHNEQFF. The CDR3 nucleotides read TGTGCCAGCAGCCCTACTTTCCACAATGAGCAGTTCTTC.

This clone was seen a handful of times. This rearrangement joins TRBV7-2 to TRBJ1-6, with 10 bases aligning to TRBD1. This CDR3 has 16 residues. The V and J ends lost 2 bases and 9 bases, in that order; junction bases with no gene match: 7. Germline CDR1 and CDR2: SGHTA and FQGNSA. CDR3 amino acids: CASSLRWRDRGSPLHF. Here the CDR3 DNA reads TGTGCCAGCAGCTTAAGGTGGCGGGACAGGGGTTCACCCCTCCACTTT.

This clone was seen a few times. CDR3 coding DNA: TGTGCCAGCACTACTCCGGATGGAGGTGAGCAGTTCTTC. Translating gives CASTTPDGGEQFF. J is TRBJ2-1 and V is TRBV2; D is possibly TRBD2 (5 bases). This CDR3 has 13 amino acids. V lost 7 bases and J lost 9, with 16 bases in between. The V gene's germline CDR1 is SNHLY and CDR2 FYNNEI. The full variable domain, with the rest looked up from reference TRBV2 and TRBJ2-1, is EPEVTQTPSHQVTQMGQEVILRCVPISNHLYFYWYRQILGQKVEFLVSFYNNEISEKSEIFDDQFSVERPDGSNFTLKIRSTKLEDSAMYFCASTTPDGGEQFFGPGTRLTVL.

The chain uses TRBV11-3 and TRBJ2-7, with 13 bases that match TRBD2. The germline CDR1 and CDR2 sequences are SGHNT and YENEEA. The CDR3 runs 16 residues. With V trimmed by 2 bases and J by 0 bases, 1 base remained unmatched. The DNA for the CDR3 is TGTGCCAGCAGCTTACGGACTAGCGGGAGCTCCTACGAGCAGTACTTC. This encodes CASSLRTSGSSYEQYF.

This sequence joins TRBV7-3 and TRBJ2-3, with D possibly matching TRBD2 (6 bases). The germline V gene has CDR1 SGHTA and CDR2 FQGTGA. There are 14 residues in the CDR3. V lost 2 bases and J lost 3, with 9 bases in between. The CDR3 protein is CASSLRGATDTQYF. CDR3 in DNA: TGTGCCAGCAGCTTACGCGGGGCAACAGATACGCAGTATTTT.

The chain links TRBV29-1 to TRBJ2-1; D might be TRBD1 (5 bases). V was shortened by 5 bases and J by 9 bases, with 11 bases between the two germline ends. Germline V CDR1 and CDR2: SQVTM, ANQGSEA. This CDR3 has 11 amino acids. DNA of the CDR3: TGCAGCGTTCCCCTCAGGGTTGAGCAGTTCTTC. This codes for CSVPLRVEQFF.

The rearrangement links TRBV2 to TRBJ1-6; TRBD1 matches 8 bases. Trimming took 5 bases from V and 11 from J; bases not matched to a gene: 8. Germline V CDR1 and CDR2: SNHLY, FYNNEI. The CDR3 contains 14 residues. CDR3 in amino acids: CASSLDRGDAPLHF. The CDR3 nucleotides read TGTGCCAGCAGTCTCGACAGGGGAGACGCACCCCTCCACTTT.

This chain uses TRBV5-6 with TRBJ2-3, with D possibly being TRBD1 (6 bases). This CDR3 has 15 residues. V lost 3 bases to trimming and J lost 1 base, with 12 bases between them. Germline loops: CDR1 SGHDT, CDR2 YYEEEE. The CDR3 sequence: CASSWGLVGTDTQYF. CDR3 sequence (DNA): TGTGCCAGCAGCTGGGGGCTGGTAGGCACAGATACGCAGTATTTT.

The chain is built from TRBV6-6 and TRBJ2-2; no firm D call. The CDR3 is made up of 15 amino acids. The germline V and J ends were trimmed by 2 bases and 4 bases, with 11 bases remaining between them. Germline values: CDR1 MNHNY, CDR2 SVGAGI (reference sequence). CDR3 residues: CASSYAAPPTGELFF. CDR3 nucleotides: TGTGCCAGCAGTTACGCGGCCCCTCCCACCGGGGAGCTGTTTTTT.

The chain carries TRBV15 and TRBJ2-3; D uncertain. Trimming took 1 base from V and 9 from J, leaving 11 bases between them. The CDR3 sequence is 13 residues long. In germline, CDR1 is LNHNV, CDR2 YYDKDF (reference sequence). CDR3 protein: CATSRVTSSTQYF. The CDR3 DNA reads as TGTGCCACCAGCAGAGTAACATCATCGACGCAGTATTTT.

The chain's CDR3 is CASSVVVSGHNEQFF. For the CDR3, the DNA is TGTGCCAGCAGCGTGGTTGTTAGCGGACACAATGAGCAGTTCTTC. The chain has TRBV9 and TRBJ2-1; a possible D gene is TRBD2 (6 bases). Between the trimmed V and J ends, which lost 2 bases and 5 bases, there was a span of 14 bases. The CDR3 is 15 residues long. Per germline, CDR1 SGDLS and CDR2 YYNGEE.